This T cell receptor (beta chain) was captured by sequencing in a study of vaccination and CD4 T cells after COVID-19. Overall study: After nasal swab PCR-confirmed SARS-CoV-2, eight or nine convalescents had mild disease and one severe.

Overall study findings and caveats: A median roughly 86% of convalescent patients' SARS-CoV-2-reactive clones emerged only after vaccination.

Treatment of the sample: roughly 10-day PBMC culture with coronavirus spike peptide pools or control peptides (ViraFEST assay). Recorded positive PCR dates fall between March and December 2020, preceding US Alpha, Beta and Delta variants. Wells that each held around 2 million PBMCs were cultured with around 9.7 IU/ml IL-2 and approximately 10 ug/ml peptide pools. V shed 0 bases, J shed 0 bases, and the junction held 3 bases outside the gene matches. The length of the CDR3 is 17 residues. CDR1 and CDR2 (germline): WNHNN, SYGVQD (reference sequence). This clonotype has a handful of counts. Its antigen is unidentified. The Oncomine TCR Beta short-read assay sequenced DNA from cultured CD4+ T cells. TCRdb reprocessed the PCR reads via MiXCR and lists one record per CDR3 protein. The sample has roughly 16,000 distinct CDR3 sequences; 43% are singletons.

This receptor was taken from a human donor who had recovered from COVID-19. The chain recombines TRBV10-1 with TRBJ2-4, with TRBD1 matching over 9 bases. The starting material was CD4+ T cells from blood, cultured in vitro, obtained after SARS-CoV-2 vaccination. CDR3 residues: CASSESGTGSAKNIQYF. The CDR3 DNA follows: TGCGCCAGCAGTGAGTCTGGGACAGGGTCAGCCAAAAACATTCAGTACTTC.